These 21 T cell receptor beta chains originate from one sample sequenced in a study of beta chain features in type 1 diabetes. Points from the study as a whole: In every one of the four CD4+ subsets, TCRB CDR3s were moderately but significantly shorter in Type 1 diabetes patients.

As every portion of the isolated RNA was reverse transcribed, the sequencing read expressed TCRB transcripts. TCRdb's table, derived via immunoSEQ multiplex PCR, lists solely in-frame clones and lacks some. The sample lists around 650,000 clones; around an eighth were seen once. These receptors' targets are unknown. Sequences were obtained from naive CD4+ T cells from blood. All receptors come from a man between 25 and 39 years old with type 1 diabetes.

The rearrangement links TRBV5-4 to TRBJ2-1; possible D gene TRBD2, 5 bases. Trimming took off 4 bases at V and 6 bases at J, with 11 bases between the two ends. This CDR3 has 13 residues. Per germline, CDR1 SGHNT and CDR2 YYREEE (reference sequence). The CDR3 loop reads CASSPGKANEQFF. In nucleotides, the CDR3 is TGTGCCAGCAGCCCCGGGAAGGCCAATGAGCAGTTCTTC. The full variable domain, in which reference TRBV5-4 and TRBJ2-1 provide the parts outside the CDR3, is ETGVTQSPTHLIKTRGQQVTLRCSSQSGHNTVSWYQQALGQGPQFIFQYYREEENGRGNFPPRFSGLQFPNYSSELNVNALELDDSALYLCASSPGKANEQFFGPGTRLTVL.

There are a few counts of this clone. V usage is TRBV7-8 and J usage is TRBJ1-2; 9 nucleotides agree with TRBD1. V dropped 4 bases and J dropped 7; count of bases not matched to a gene: 7. Germline values: CDR1 SGHVS, CDR2 FQNEAQ. This CDR3 has 14 residues. Here the CDR3 reads CASSSMTGGSGYTF. Here the CDR3 DNA reads TGTGCCAGCAGCTCTATGACAGGGGGATCTGGCTACACCTTC.

This chain joins TRBV7-2 and TRBJ1-5; no reliable D call. The CDR3 extends over 14 amino acids. The V and J ends lost 5 bases and 4 bases respectively, with 12 bases between them. Germline V gives CDR1 SGHTA, CDR2 FQGNSA. The CDR3, as DNA: TGTGCCAGCAGCACCCGTGGTGGGAATCAGCCCCAGCATTTT. This encodes CASSTRGGNQPQHF.

J is TRBJ1-1 and V is TRBV11-1; D possibly corresponds to TRBD1 (6 bases). Trimming left V 4 bases short and J 0 bases short, with 18 bases between. Germline V CDR1 and CDR2: SGHAT, FQDESV (reference sequence). The CDR3 sequence is 17 residues long. The CDR3 loop reads CASSSSIPGTMNTEAFF. As DNA, the CDR3 is TGTGCCAGCAGCTCATCAATCCCCGGGACAATGAACACTGAAGCTTTCTTT.

Regarding this clone: Other DNA sequences of this sample code for an identical CDR3. J is TRBJ1-2 and V is TRBV4-2; D remains unclear. Germline V gene lookup returns CDR1 LGHNA and CDR2 YNFKEQ. CDR3 length: 13 residues. The ends were cut back, 0 bases at V and 5 bases at J, with 7 bases in the middle. CDR3 nucleotide sequence: TGTGCCAGCAGCCAAGAAAGGGAATATGGCTACACCTTC. This gives the protein CASSQEREYGYTF.

Turning to this clone: Other nucleotide sequences in the sample specify the same CDR3. The genes are TRBV5-4 and TRBJ2-5; D gene ambiguous. The CDR3 runs to 13 residues. Between the trimmed V and J ends, which lost 0 bases and 5 bases, there was a span of 8 bases. CDR1 SGHNT and CDR2 YYREEE come from the germline V gene (reference sequence). DNA of the CDR3: TGTGCCAGCAGCTTGGGGGTGGGGGAGACCCAGTACTTC. This sequence encodes CASSLGVGETQYF.

This clone was seen a few times. The rearrangement links TRBV7-9 to TRBJ1-2; the match to TRBD1 covers 10 bases. Germline lookup yields CDR1 SEHNR and CDR2 FQNEAQ (reference sequence). The CDR3 has 12 amino acids. V lost 5 bases, J lost 7 bases, and 1 base stayed unmatched. The CDR3 reads CASSGTGAGYTF. CDR3 bases: TGTGCCAGCAGCGGGACAGGGGCTGGCTACACCTTC.

As DNA, the CDR3 is TGTGCCAGCAGTTTCGGGGGGCTATCGTCCTACGAGCAGTACTTC. Amino acid sequence: CASSFGGLSSYEQYF. The rearrangement joins TRBV28 to TRBJ2-7; tentative D call: TRBD2 (7 bases). Trimming shortened V by 3 bases and J by 1 base, and 13 bases separated the two germline ends. This CDR3 comprises 15 residues. Per the germline V gene, CDR1 is MDHEN and CDR2 is SYDVKM.

The chain recombines TRBV4-3 with TRBJ1-4; D is undetermined. This CDR3 contains 12 residues. Trimming removed 1 base at V and 11 bases at J, with 8 bases between. Germline V lookup: CDR1 LGHNA, CDR2 YSLEER. This chain's CDR3 is CASSQAGEKLFF. The CDR3 DNA reads as TGCGCCAGCAGCCAAGCGGGTGAGAAACTGTTTTTT.

The J gene is TRBJ2-4, the V gene TRBV6-6; unclear D gene. The CDR3 length is 15 residues. V shed 0 bases and J shed 0 bases, with 6 bases lying between them. Per the germline V gene, CDR1 is MNHNY and CDR2 is SVGAGI (reference sequence). CDR3 DNA: TGTGCCAGCAGTTACTCGCCAGCAGCCAAAAACATTCAGTACTTC. It is translated as CASSYSPAAKNIQYF.

V and J are TRBV9 and TRBJ2-2; D remains unclear. V was cut by 0 bases and J by 4 bases, with 4 bases left in between. The CDR3 is 13 amino acids. Germline-derived CDR1 and CDR2 are SGDLS and YYNGEE. DNA for the CDR3: TGTGCCAGCAGCGTAGTAACCACCGGGGAGCTGTTTTTT. Its translation is CASSVVTTGELFF.

The J gene is TRBJ2-5, the V gene TRBV4-1; a weak D match, TRBD1 (6 bases). Germline CDR1 MGHRA, CDR2 YSYEKL. The CDR3 has 14 residues. V was pared by 4 bases and J by 5 bases, with 14 bases between. Here the CDR3 DNA reads TGCGCCAGCAGCCCGCCAGGGGCGAGTGAGACCCAGTACTTC. Translation gives CASSPPGASETQYF.

This CDR3 is CASKTGGWYGYTF. For the CDR3, the DNA is TGTGCCAGCAAGACAGGGGGTTGGTATGGCTACACCTTC. The chain couples TRBV2 to TRBJ1-2; 9 bases are a match to TRBD1. V was clipped by 7 bases and J by 5 bases; unmatched bases: 5. Germline V CDR1 and CDR2: SNHLY, FYNNEI. The CDR3 is made up of 13 amino acids. Full variable domain (rest looked up from reference TRBV2 and TRBJ1-2): EPEVTQTPSHQVTQMGQEVILRCVPISNHLYFYWYRQILGQKVEFLVSFYNNEISEKSEIFDDQFSVERPDGSNFTLKIRSTKLEDSAMYFCASKTGGWYGYTFGSGTRLTVV.

The chain couples TRBV10-3 to TRBJ2-1; 8 bases line up with TRBD2. Germline CDR1 and CDR2: ENHRY and SYGVKD. The CDR3 sequence is 14 residues long. V lost 0 bases to trimming and J lost 14 bases; unmatched junction nucleotides: 9. The CDR3 is CAISESSGAPGEFF. The CDR3 DNA sequence: TGTGCCATCAGTGAGTCTAGCGGGGCGCCGGGTGAGTTCTTC.

CDR3 sequence (DNA): TGTGCCATCAGTGAGGGGGCCCACGCCTATGGCTACACCTTC. Amino acids: CAISEGAHAYGYTF. The chain couples TRBV10-3 to TRBJ1-2, with D perhaps matching TRBD1 (5 bases). Germline CDR1 ENHRY, CDR2 SYGVKD. V lost 2 bases, J lost 4 bases, and 11 bases lay in between. This CDR3 has 14 amino acids.

The chain links TRBV5-1 to TRBJ1-6; D is undetermined. V was shortened by 7 bases and J by 10 bases, with 21 bases between the two germline ends. This CDR3 comprises 15 residues. CDR1 is SGHRS and CDR2 is YFSETQ in the germline V gene. The CDR3 loop is CASRQDEGLGSPLHF. DNA for the CDR3: TGCGCCAGCCGCCAGGACGAAGGGCTAGGGTCACCCCTCCACTTT.

This clone was detected only a few times. This chain joins TRBV28 and TRBJ1-6; D is unresolved. The germline gives CDR1 MDHEN, CDR2 SYDVKM. The germline V and J ends were trimmed by 3 bases and 10 bases, with 7 bases remaining between them. This CDR3 is built from 12 residues. The CDR3, as DNA: TGTGCCAGCAGTTTGGGGTGGTCACCCCTCCACTTT. This translates into CASSLGWSPLHF. The complete variable domain, with remaining parts taken from reference TRBV28 and TRBJ1-6, reads DVKVTQSSRYLVKRTGEKVFLECVQDMDHENMFWYRQDPGLGLRLIYFSYDVKMKEKGDIPEGYSVSREKKERFSLILESASTNQTSMYLCASSLGWSPLHFGNGTRLTVT.

The chain employs TRBV29-1 and TRBJ1-4; the D is unclear. CDR1 and CDR2 from the germline V gene are SQVTM and ANQGSEA. The V end lost 5 bases, the J end lost 4 bases, and 8 bases lay between the germline ends. The CDR3 has 12 amino acids. The CDR3 reads CSVLESNEKLFF. CDR3 nucleotides: TGCAGCGTTTTGGAGAGTAATGAAAAACTGTTTTTT.

The table lists this clone with a few counts. The V call is TRBV5-4, the J call TRBJ2-3, with 13 bases identical to TRBD2. The germline V gene encodes CDR1 SGHNT and CDR2 YYREEE (reference sequence). The CDR3 consists of 15 residues. V was pared by 8 bases and J by 4 bases, with 7 bases of the junction left unmatched. The CDR3 DNA reads TGTGCCAGTGGTCAGGGACTAGCGGGGTCAGATACGCAGTATTTT. Translation gives CASGQGLAGSDTQYF.

This clone turned up a few times. This rearrangement joins TRBV27 to TRBJ1-2; D unresolved. The CDR3 is 14 amino acids. The germline V gene has CDR1 MNHEY and CDR2 SMNVEV (reference sequence). V was clipped by 4 bases and J by 4 bases, with 13 bases between them. Here the CDR3 DNA reads TGTGCCAGCAGTTCCGCTCAGTTGGGCTATGGCTACACCTTC. Protein: CASSSAQLGYGYTF.

In this sample, this clone turned up a few times. Other DNA sequences of this sample code for an identical CDR3. The gene calls are TRBV7-2 and TRBJ1-6; tentative D call: TRBD1 (6 bases). V was cut by 5 bases and J by 19 bases, with 15 bases left in between. CDR3 length equals 11 residues. From germline, CDR1 is SGHTA and CDR2 FQGNSA. Here the CDR3 reads CASSTDSPLHF. CDR3 bases: TGTGCCAGCAGCACGGACAGCCCTTTGCACTTT.